This is a list of T cell receptor beta chains from one sample in a study of blood T cell repertoires in COVID-19. Sequencing was performed with immunoSEQ multiplex PCR; in TCRdb, only in-frame clones are kept and a portion is missing. The profile shows some 150,000 clones, roughly 82% of them singletons. Sequences were obtained from peripheral blood. The receptors shown here come from a woman aged 45 to 65 in a cohort sampled during active or convalescent COVID-19. The CDR3 runs from the conserved cysteine through the conserved F or W. Fields, in order: V gene, D gene, J gene, clone size, CDR3 protein, CDR3 DNA. D genes are given only for firm matches. Only part of the rows carry a size: once, few, many, or a class if the clone is expanded.

v_call: TRBV18
d_call: NA
j_call: TRBJ1-2
clone_size: NA
cdr3_aa: CASSPSSGYTF
cdr3_nt: TGTGCCAGCTCACCCTCAAGCGGCTACACCTTC

v_call: TRBV5-1
d_call: NA
j_call: TRBJ1-2
clone_size: NA
cdr3_aa: CASSIPTGYGYTF
cdr3_nt: TGCGCCAGCAGCATCCCGACAGGCTATGGCTACACCTTC

v_call: TRBV10-1
d_call: NA
j_call: TRBJ1-5
clone_size: NA
cdr3_aa: CASRGGKGGGQPQHF
cdr3_nt: TGCGCCAGCAGGGGAGGAAAGGGGGGAGGGCAGCCCCAGCATTTT

v_call: TRBV3-1/TRBV3-2
d_call: NA
j_call: TRBJ2-2
clone_size: few
cdr3_aa: CASSQGAAGELFF
cdr3_nt: TGTGCCAGCAGCCAAGGAGCCGCCGGGGAGCTGTTTTTT

v_call: TRBV27
d_call: NA
j_call: TRBJ2-3
clone_size: NA
cdr3_aa: CASSPDRGPGTDTQYF
cdr3_nt: TGTGCCAGCAGCCCGGACAGAGGACCCGGCACAGATACGCAGTATTTT

v_call: TRBV15
d_call: NA
j_call: TRBJ2-6
clone_size: NA
cdr3_aa: CATSRERGAGANVLTF
cdr3_nt: TGTGCCACCAGCAGAGAGCGTGGGGCCGGGGCCAACGTCCTGACTTTC

v_call: TRBV7-6
d_call: NA
j_call: TRBJ1-6
clone_size: NA
cdr3_aa: CASSLNALAGNNSPLHF
cdr3_nt: TGTGCCAGCAGCTTAAACGCCCTGGCAGGGAATAATTCACCCCTCCACTTT

v_call: TRBV7-8
d_call: NA
j_call: TRBJ1-1
clone_size: NA
cdr3_aa: CASSLYQALNTEAFF
cdr3_nt: TGTGCCAGCAGCTTATATCAGGCGCTAAACACTGAAGCTTTCTTT

v_call: TRBV11-2
d_call: NA
j_call: TRBJ1-2
clone_size: NA
cdr3_aa: CASSLVVGRRPNYGYTF
cdr3_nt: TGTGCCAGCAGCTTAGTGGTGGGGAGAAGACCTAACTATGGCTACACCTTC

v_call: TRBV5-1
d_call: TRBD2
j_call: TRBJ2-7
clone_size: NA
cdr3_aa: CASSPGTSGGSEQYF
cdr3_nt: TGCGCCAGCAGCCCAGGGACTAGCGGGGGCTCCGAGCAGTACTTC

v_call: TRBV5-5
d_call: TRBD1
j_call: TRBJ2-5
clone_size: NA
cdr3_aa: CASSWDRRGRETQYF
cdr3_nt: TGTGCCAGCAGTTGGGACAGGAGGGGACGGGAGACCCAGTACTTC

v_call: TRBV9
d_call: TRBD1
j_call: TRBJ2-6
clone_size: NA
cdr3_aa: CASSVAPSDRAGANVLTF
cdr3_nt: TGTGCCAGCAGCGTAGCGCCCTCGGACAGGGCTGGGGCCAACGTCCTGACTTTC

v_call: TRBV4-1
d_call: NA
j_call: TRBJ2-2
clone_size: NA
cdr3_aa: CASSQAQAITGELFF
cdr3_nt: TGCGCCAGCAGCCAAGCACAGGCGATCACCGGGGAGCTGTTTTTT

v_call: TRBV18
d_call: TRBD2
j_call: TRBJ2-1
clone_size: NA
cdr3_aa: CASSPPWELAPGNEQFF
cdr3_nt: TGTGCCAGCTCACCACCGTGGGAACTAGCGCCCGGCAATGAGCAGTTCTTC

v_call: TRBV5-4
d_call: TRBD1
j_call: TRBJ2-2
clone_size: NA
cdr3_aa: CASSRQGANTGELFF
cdr3_nt: TGTGCCAGCAGCCGACAGGGGGCGAACACCGGGGAGCTGTTTTTT

v_call: TRBV11-1
d_call: TRBD1
j_call: TRBJ2-1
clone_size: few
cdr3_aa: CASRQGHNEQFF
cdr3_nt: TGTGCCAGCCGACAGGGGCACAATGAGCAGTTCTTC

v_call: TRBV27
d_call: TRBD1
j_call: TRBJ2-5
clone_size: NA
cdr3_aa: CASSFQGAGETQYF
cdr3_nt: TGTGCCAGCAGTTTTCAGGGGGCAGGGGAGACCCAGTACTTC

v_call: TRBV5-1
d_call: TRBD1
j_call: TRBJ2-7
clone_size: NA
cdr3_aa: CASSWGQETYEQYF
cdr3_nt: TGCGCCAGCAGCTGGGGACAGGAGACCTACGAGCAGTACTTC

v_call: TRBV4-1
d_call: NA
j_call: TRBJ1-5
clone_size: NA
cdr3_aa: CASSQDVFGDNQPQHF
cdr3_nt: TGCGCCAGCAGCCAAGACGTTTTCGGGGACAATCAGCCCCAGCATTTT

v_call: TRBV7-2
d_call: TRBD2
j_call: TRBJ2-3
clone_size: NA
cdr3_aa: CASSLERTSGGSTDTQYF
cdr3_nt: TGTGCCAGCAGCTTAGAACGGACTAGCGGGGGGAGCACAGATACGCAGTATTTT

v_call: TRBV6-5
d_call: NA
j_call: TRBJ1-1
clone_size: NA
cdr3_aa: CASRETENTEAFF
cdr3_nt: TGTGCCAGCAGAGAGACAGAGAACACTGAAGCTTTCTTT

v_call: TRBV3-1/TRBV3-2
d_call: TRBD1
j_call: TRBJ1-5
clone_size: NA
cdr3_aa: CASSRSGTDQPQHF
cdr3_nt: TGTGCCAGCAGCCGATCCGGGACAGATCAGCCCCAGCATTTT

v_call: TRBV2
d_call: TRBD1
j_call: TRBJ1-6
clone_size: few
cdr3_aa: CASSDSGQGHYNSPLHF
cdr3_nt: TGTGCCAGCAGCGACTCGGGACAGGGACACTATAATTCACCCCTCCACTTT

v_call: TRBV11-2
d_call: NA
j_call: TRBJ1-1
clone_size: NA
cdr3_aa: CASSLNRGGNTEAFF
cdr3_nt: TGTGCCAGCAGCTTAAACCGCGGGGGTAACACTGAAGCTTTCTTT

v_call: TRBV30
d_call: NA
j_call: TRBJ2-2
clone_size: NA
cdr3_aa: CAWNLTPTGELFF
cdr3_nt: TGTGCCTGGAATTTGACTCCCACCGGGGAGCTGTTTTTT

v_call: TRBV18
d_call: TRBD1
j_call: TRBJ2-7
clone_size: NA
cdr3_aa: CASSAYRDSPEQYF
cdr3_nt: TGTGCCAGCTCAGCCTACCGGGACAGCCCCGAGCAGTACTTC

v_call: TRBV9
d_call: TRBD1
j_call: TRBJ1-4
clone_size: NA
cdr3_aa: CASSVSGTGNEKLFF
cdr3_nt: TGTGCCAGCAGCGTATCCGGGACAGGGAATGAAAAACTGTTTTTT

v_call: TRBV6-1
d_call: NA
j_call: TRBJ1-3
clone_size: NA
cdr3_aa: CASSEASGGNTIYF
cdr3_nt: TGTGCCAGCAGTGAAGCGTCCGGGGGAAACACCATATATTTT

v_call: TRBV18
d_call: TRBD1
j_call: TRBJ2-6
clone_size: NA
cdr3_aa: CASSPGQGNSGANVLTF
cdr3_nt: TGTGCCAGCTCACCGGGACAGGGTAACTCTGGGGCCAACGTCCTGACTTTC

v_call: TRBV3-1/TRBV3-2
d_call: NA
j_call: TRBJ1-1
clone_size: NA
cdr3_aa: CASSPMFQGRTEAFF
cdr3_nt: TGTGCCAGCAGTCCGATGTTCCAGGGGCGCACTGAAGCTTTCTTT

v_call: TRBV5-1
d_call: NA
j_call: TRBJ1-6
clone_size: NA
cdr3_aa: CASSSGELNSPLHF
cdr3_nt: TGCGCCAGCAGCTCGGGGGAGTTGAATTCACCCCTCCACTTT

v_call: TRBV7-3
d_call: TRBD2
j_call: TRBJ2-3
clone_size: NA
cdr3_aa: CASSSLAGSTDTQYF
cdr3_nt: TGTGCCAGCAGCTCTCTAGCGGGGAGCACAGATACGCAGTATTTT

v_call: TRBV6-6
d_call: NA
j_call: TRBJ2-7
clone_size: NA
cdr3_aa: CASSYSLQGGSYEQYF
cdr3_nt: TGTGCCAGCAGTTACTCTCTGCAGGGAGGTTCCTACGAGCAGTACTTC

v_call: TRBV6-5
d_call: NA
j_call: TRBJ1-2
clone_size: few
cdr3_aa: CASRAAYGYTF
cdr3_nt: TGTGCCAGCAGGGCGGCCTATGGCTACACCTTC

v_call: TRBV4-1
d_call: NA
j_call: TRBJ1-6
clone_size: NA
cdr3_aa: CASSQDLPSSYNSPLHF
cdr3_nt: TGCGCCAGCAGCCAAGATCTGCCGAGCTCCTATAATTCACCCCTCCACTTT

v_call: TRBV12-5
d_call: NA
j_call: TRBJ2-5
clone_size: NA
cdr3_aa: CASGSGQGETQYF
cdr3_nt: TGTGCTAGTGGTTCAGGACAAGGGGAGACCCAGTACTTC

v_call: TRBV5-5
d_call: NA
j_call: TRBJ1-6
clone_size: NA
cdr3_aa: CASSLPSGVRSPLHF
cdr3_nt: TGTGCCAGCAGCTTGCCCTCCGGGGTGAGATCACCCCTCCACTTT

v_call: TRBV27
d_call: NA
j_call: TRBJ1-6
clone_size: NA
cdr3_aa: CASSFTYPDSPLHF
cdr3_nt: TGTGCCAGCAGTTTTACCTACCCCGATTCACCCCTCCACTTT

v_call: TRBV2
d_call: NA
j_call: TRBJ2-4
clone_size: NA
cdr3_aa: CASSGDTTLNIQYF
cdr3_nt: TGTGCCAGCAGTGGGGACACTACCCTAAACATTCAGTACTTC

v_call: TRBV19
d_call: TRBD1
j_call: TRBJ1-2
clone_size: NA
cdr3_aa: CASRTGGTTDPYGYTF
cdr3_nt: TGTGCCAGTAGGACAGGGGGAACAACCGACCCATATGGCTACACCTTC

v_call: TRBV6-5
d_call: NA
j_call: TRBJ1-1
clone_size: once
cdr3_aa: CASSTQGNTEAFF
cdr3_nt: TGTGCCAGCAGTACCCAGGGTAACACTGAAGCTTTCTTT

v_call: TRBV19
d_call: NA
j_call: TRBJ2-6
clone_size: NA
cdr3_aa: CASSIGKGQSGANVLTF
cdr3_nt: TGTGCCAGTAGTATAGGAAAAGGACAATCTGGGGCCAACGTCCTGACTTTC

v_call: TRBV10-3
d_call: TRBD1
j_call: TRBJ1-1
clone_size: once
cdr3_aa: CAISVGQGSTEAFF
cdr3_nt: TGTGCCATCAGTGTCGGACAGGGTAGCACTGAAGCTTTCTTT

v_call: TRBV5-6
d_call: NA
j_call: TRBJ2-5
clone_size: NA
cdr3_aa: CASSYRRTQETQYF
cdr3_nt: TGTGCCAGCAGCTACCGACGGACTCAAGAGACCCAGTACTTC

v_call: TRBV5-1
d_call: TRBD1
j_call: TRBJ1-1
clone_size: NA
cdr3_aa: CASSSGTGGLLAFF
cdr3_nt: TGCGCCAGCAGCTCCGGGACAGGGGGCTTGCTTGCTTTCTTT

v_call: TRBV29-1
d_call: TRBD1
j_call: TRBJ2-2
clone_size: NA
cdr3_aa: CSVRPGQVNTGELFF
cdr3_nt: TGCAGCGTTAGACCGGGACAGGTTAACACCGGGGAGCTGTTTTTT

v_call: TRBV7-2
d_call: TRBD1
j_call: TRBJ2-5
clone_size: NA
cdr3_aa: CASSRGQGVPQETQYF
cdr3_nt: TGTGCCAGCAGTCGGGGACAGGGGGTGCCCCAAGAGACCCAGTACTTC

v_call: TRBV5-1
d_call: NA
j_call: TRBJ2-3
clone_size: NA
cdr3_aa: CASSSIGGSTDTQYF
cdr3_nt: TGCGCCAGCAGCTCCATTGGGGGGAGCACAGATACGCAGTATTTT

v_call: TRBV29-1
d_call: TRBD2
j_call: TRBJ2-2
clone_size: NA
cdr3_aa: CSARTSGRGGELFF
cdr3_nt: TGCAGCGCTAGGACTAGCGGTCGGGGAGGGGAGCTGTTTTTT

v_call: TRBV12-5
d_call: NA
j_call: TRBJ2-7
clone_size: NA
cdr3_aa: CASGFRGGEQYF
cdr3_nt: TGTGCTAGTGGTTTTAGGGGGGGCGAGCAGTACTTC

v_call: TRBV6-1
d_call: TRBD1
j_call: TRBJ1-2
clone_size: NA
cdr3_aa: CASSTDRAAYGYTF
cdr3_nt: TGTGCCAGCAGTACCGACAGGGCTGCCTATGGCTACACCTTC

v_call: TRBV4-1
d_call: TRBD1
j_call: TRBJ1-1
clone_size: NA
cdr3_aa: CASSQGPGRGPQNTEAFF
cdr3_nt: TGCGCCAGCAGCCAAGGCCCCGGAAGGGGGCCCCAGAACACTGAAGCTTTCTTT

v_call: TRBV19
d_call: NA
j_call: TRBJ2-7
clone_size: NA
cdr3_aa: CASRVDRDKEQYF
cdr3_nt: TGTGCCAGCCGGGTAGACCGGGACAAGGAGCAGTACTTC

v_call: TRBV10-2
d_call: NA
j_call: TRBJ2-7
clone_size: NA
cdr3_aa: CASRSRGSYEQYF
cdr3_nt: TGCGCCAGCAGGAGTCGGGGATCCTACGAGCAGTACTTC

v_call: TRBV30
d_call: TRBD1
j_call: TRBJ1-2
clone_size: NA
cdr3_aa: CAWRGQGGVYGYTF
cdr3_nt: TGTGCCTGGAGAGGACAGGGAGGTGTCTATGGCTACACCTTC

v_call: TRBV5-1
d_call: TRBD1
j_call: TRBJ1-6
clone_size: once
cdr3_aa: CASSHPGTANSPLHF
cdr3_nt: TGCGCCAGCAGCCATCCCGGGACAGCAAATTCACCCCTCCACTTT

v_call: TRBV30
d_call: TRBD2
j_call: TRBJ2-5
clone_size: NA
cdr3_aa: CAWSERGIQKETQYF
cdr3_nt: TGTGCCTGGAGTGAGCGGGGGATCCAAAAAGAGACCCAGTACTTC

v_call: TRBV3-1/TRBV3-2
d_call: TRBD1
j_call: TRBJ2-7
clone_size: NA
cdr3_aa: CASSQGVTGDEQYF
cdr3_nt: TGTGCCAGCAGCCAAGGCGTGACAGGGGACGAGCAGTACTTC